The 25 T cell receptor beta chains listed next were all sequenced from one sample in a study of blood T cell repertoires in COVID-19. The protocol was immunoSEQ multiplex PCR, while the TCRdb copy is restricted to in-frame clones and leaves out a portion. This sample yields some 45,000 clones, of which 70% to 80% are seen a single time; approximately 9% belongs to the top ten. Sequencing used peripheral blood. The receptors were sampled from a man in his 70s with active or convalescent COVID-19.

The CDR3 bases are TGTGCCAGCAGGACCTACCAGGGATATACGCAGTATTTT. It specifies CASRTYQGYTQYF. This chain uses TRBV27 with TRBJ2-3; a possible D gene is TRBD1 (5 bases). The CDR3 totals 13 residues. Germline V gives CDR1 MNHEY, CDR2 SMNVEV (reference sequence). V shed 6 bases and J shed 7 bases, with 14 bases lying between them.

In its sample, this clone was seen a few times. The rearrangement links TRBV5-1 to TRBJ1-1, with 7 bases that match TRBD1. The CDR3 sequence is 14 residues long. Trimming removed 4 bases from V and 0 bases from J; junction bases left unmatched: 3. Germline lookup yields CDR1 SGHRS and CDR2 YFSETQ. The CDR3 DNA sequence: TGCGCCAGCAGCCGGACAGGACTGAACACTGAAGCTTTCTTT. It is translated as CASSRTGLNTEAFF.

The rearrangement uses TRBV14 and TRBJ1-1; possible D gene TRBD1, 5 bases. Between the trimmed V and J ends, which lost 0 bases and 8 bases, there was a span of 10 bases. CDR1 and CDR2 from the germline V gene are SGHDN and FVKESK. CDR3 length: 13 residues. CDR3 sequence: CASSQDPGNEAFF. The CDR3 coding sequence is TGTGCCAGCAGCCAAGACCCAGGGAACGAAGCTTTCTTT.

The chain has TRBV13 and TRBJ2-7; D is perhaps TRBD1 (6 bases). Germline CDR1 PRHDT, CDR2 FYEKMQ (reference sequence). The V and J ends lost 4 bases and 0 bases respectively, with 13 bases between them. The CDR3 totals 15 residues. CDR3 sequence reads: CASSSNRVSSYEQYF. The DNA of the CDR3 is TGTGCCAGCAGCTCCAACAGGGTAAGCTCCTACGAGCAGTACTTC.

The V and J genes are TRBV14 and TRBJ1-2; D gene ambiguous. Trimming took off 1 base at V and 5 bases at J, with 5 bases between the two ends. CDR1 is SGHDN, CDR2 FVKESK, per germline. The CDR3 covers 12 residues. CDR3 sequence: CASSQVEYGYTF. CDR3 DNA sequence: TGTGCCAGCAGCCAAGTCGAGTATGGCTACACCTTC.

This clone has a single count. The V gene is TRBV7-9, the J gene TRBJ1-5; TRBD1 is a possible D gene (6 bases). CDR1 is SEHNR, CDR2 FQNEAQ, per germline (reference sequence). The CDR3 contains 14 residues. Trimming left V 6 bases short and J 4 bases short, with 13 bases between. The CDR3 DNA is TGTGCCAGCAGGGGGGACACTTCGAATCAGCCCCAGCATTTT. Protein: CASRGDTSNQPQHF.

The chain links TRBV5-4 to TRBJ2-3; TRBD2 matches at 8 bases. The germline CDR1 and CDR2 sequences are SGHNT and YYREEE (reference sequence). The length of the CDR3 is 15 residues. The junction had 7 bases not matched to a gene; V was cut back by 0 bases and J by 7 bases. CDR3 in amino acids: CASSLVSGGPHTQYF. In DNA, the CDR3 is TGTGCCAGCAGCTTGGTTTCGGGGGGGCCTCATACGCAGTATTTT.

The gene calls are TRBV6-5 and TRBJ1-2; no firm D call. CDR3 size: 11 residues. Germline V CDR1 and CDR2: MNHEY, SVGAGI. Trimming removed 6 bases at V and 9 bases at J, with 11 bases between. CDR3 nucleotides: TGTGCCAGCAGAGTTGAATCTAGCTACACCTTC. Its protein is CASRVESSYTF.

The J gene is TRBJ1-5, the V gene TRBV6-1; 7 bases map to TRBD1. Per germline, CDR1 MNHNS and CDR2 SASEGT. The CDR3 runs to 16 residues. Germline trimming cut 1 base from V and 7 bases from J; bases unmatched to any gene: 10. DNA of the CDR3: TGTGCCAGCAGTGAAGTGACAGGGTCGAATTGGCAGCCCCAGCATTTT. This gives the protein CASSEVTGSNWQPQHF.

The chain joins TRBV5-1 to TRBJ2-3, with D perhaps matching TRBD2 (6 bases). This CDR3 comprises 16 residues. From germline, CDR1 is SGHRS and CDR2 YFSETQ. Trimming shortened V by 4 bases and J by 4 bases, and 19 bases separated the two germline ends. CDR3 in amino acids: CASSHTGDFSSDTQYF. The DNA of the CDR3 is TGCGCCAGCAGCCACACGGGGGATTTTAGCTCAGATACGCAGTATTTT. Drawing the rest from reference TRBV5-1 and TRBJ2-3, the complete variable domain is KAGVTQTPRYLIKTRGQQVTLSCSPISGHRSVSWYQQTPGQGLQFLFEYFSETQRNKGNFPGRFSGRQFSNSRSEMNVSTLELGDSALYLCASSHTGDFSSDTQYFGPGTRLTVL.

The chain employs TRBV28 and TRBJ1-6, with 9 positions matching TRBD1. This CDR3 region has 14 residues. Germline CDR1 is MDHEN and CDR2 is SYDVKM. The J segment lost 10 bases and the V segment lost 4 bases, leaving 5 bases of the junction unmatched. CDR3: CASSSGQGRSPLHF. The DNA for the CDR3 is TGTGCCAGCAGTTCGGGACAGGGAAGGTCACCCCTCCACTTT.

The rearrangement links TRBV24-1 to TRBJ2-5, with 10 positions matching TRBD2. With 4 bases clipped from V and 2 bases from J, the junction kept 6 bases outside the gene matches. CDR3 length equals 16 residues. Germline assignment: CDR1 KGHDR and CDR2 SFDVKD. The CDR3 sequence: CATSDHGTSAQETQYF. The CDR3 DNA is TGTGCCACCAGTGACCACGGGACTAGCGCGCAAGAGACCCAGTACTTC.

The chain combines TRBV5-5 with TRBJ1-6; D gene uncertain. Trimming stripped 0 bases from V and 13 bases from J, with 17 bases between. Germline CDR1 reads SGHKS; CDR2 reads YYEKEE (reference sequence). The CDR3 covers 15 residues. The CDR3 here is CASSLDGVGKAPLHF. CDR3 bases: TGTGCCAGCAGCTTGGACGGGGTTGGAAAGGCCCCCCTCCACTTT.

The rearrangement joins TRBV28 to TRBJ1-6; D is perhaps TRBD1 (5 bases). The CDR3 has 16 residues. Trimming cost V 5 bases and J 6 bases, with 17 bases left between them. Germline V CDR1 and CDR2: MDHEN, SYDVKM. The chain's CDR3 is CASSQHLGVGNSPLHF. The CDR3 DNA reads TGTGCCAGCAGTCAGCATTTAGGGGTGGGTAATTCACCCCTCCACTTT.

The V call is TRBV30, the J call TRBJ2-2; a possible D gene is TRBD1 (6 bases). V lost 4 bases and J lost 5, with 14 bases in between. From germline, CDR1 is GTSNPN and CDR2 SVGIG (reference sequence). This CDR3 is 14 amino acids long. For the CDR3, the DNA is TGTGCCTGGACAGTAACAGGGTGGACCGGGGAGCTGTTTTTT. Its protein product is CAWTVTGWTGELFF.

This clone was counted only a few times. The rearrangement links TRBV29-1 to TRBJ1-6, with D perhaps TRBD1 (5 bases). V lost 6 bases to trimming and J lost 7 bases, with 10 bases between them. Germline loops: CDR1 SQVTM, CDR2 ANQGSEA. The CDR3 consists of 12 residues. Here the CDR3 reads CSVGGINSPLHF. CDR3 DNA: TGCAGCGTCGGGGGGATAAATTCACCCCTCCACTTT.

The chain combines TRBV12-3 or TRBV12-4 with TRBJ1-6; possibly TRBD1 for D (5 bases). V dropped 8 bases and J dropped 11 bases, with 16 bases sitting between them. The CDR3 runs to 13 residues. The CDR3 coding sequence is TGTGCCAGCCGTGGGGAGGGGAGTCCACCCCTCCACTTT. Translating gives CASRGEGSPPLHF.

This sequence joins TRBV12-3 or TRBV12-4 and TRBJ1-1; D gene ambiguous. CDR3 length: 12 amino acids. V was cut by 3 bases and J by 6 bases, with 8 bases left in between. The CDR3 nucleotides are TGTGCCAGCAGTTTCTTGCCGGCTGAAGCTTTCTTT. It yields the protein CASSFLPAEAFF.

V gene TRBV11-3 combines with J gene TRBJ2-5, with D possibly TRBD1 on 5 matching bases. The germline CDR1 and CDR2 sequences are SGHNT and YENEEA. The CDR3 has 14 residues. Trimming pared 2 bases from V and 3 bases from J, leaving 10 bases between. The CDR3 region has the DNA TGTGCCAGCAGCTTAAAGGGGCGGAAAGAGACCCAGTACTTC. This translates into CASSLKGRKETQYF.

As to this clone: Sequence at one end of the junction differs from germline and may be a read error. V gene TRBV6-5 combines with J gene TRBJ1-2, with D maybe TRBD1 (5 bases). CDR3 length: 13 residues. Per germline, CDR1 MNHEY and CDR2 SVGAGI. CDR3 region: CASSPTAKYGYTF. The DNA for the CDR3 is TGTGCCAGCAGCCCGACAGCTAAGTATGGCTACACCTTC.

CDR3 sequence: CASQGDSYGYTF. CDR3 DNA sequence: TGTGCCAGCCAGGGGGACTCCTATGGCTACACCTTC. This sequence joins TRBV6-5 and TRBJ1-2, with 7 bases matching TRBD1. This CDR3 is built from 12 residues. Germline CDR1 is MNHEY and CDR2 is SVGAGI. Germline trimming cut 8 bases from V and 4 bases from J; bases unmatched to any gene: 4.

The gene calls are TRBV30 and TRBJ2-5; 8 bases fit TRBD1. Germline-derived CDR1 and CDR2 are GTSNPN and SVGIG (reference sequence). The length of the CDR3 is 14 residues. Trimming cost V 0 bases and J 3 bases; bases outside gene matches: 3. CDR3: CAWSVLQGEETQYF. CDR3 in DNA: TGTGCCTGGAGTGTACTACAGGGGGAAGAGACCCAGTACTTC.

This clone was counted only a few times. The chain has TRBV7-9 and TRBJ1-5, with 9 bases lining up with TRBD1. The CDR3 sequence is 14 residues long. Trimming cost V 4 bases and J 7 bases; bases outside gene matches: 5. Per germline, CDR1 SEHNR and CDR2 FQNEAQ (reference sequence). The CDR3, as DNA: TGTGCCAGCAGCTCACAGGGGGCCGAACAGCCCCAGCATTTT. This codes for CASSSQGAEQPQHF.

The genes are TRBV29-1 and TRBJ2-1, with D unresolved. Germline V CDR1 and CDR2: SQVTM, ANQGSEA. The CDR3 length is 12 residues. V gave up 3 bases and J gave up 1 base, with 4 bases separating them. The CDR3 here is CSVEQSYNEQFF. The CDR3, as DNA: TGCAGCGTTGAGCAGTCCTACAATGAGCAGTTCTTC.

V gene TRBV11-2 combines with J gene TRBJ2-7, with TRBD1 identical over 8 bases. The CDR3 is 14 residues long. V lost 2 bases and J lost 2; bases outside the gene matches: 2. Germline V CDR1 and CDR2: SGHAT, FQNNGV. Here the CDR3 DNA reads TGTGCCAGCAGCTTATACAGGGGGACCTACGAGCAGTACTTC. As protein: CASSLYRGTYEQYF.